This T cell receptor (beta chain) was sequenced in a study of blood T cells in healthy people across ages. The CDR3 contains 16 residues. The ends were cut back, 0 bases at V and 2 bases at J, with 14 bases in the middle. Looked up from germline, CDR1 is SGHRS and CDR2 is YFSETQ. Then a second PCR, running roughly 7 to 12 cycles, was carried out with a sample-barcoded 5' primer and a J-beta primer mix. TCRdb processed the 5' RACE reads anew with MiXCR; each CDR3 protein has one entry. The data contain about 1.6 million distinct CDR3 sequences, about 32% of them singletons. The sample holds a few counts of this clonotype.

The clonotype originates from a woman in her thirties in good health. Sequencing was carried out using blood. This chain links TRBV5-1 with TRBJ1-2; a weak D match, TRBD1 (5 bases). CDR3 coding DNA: TGCGCCAGCAGCTTGGTTCTAGTGGGGCAGAACTATGGCTACACCTTC. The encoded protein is CASSLVLVGQNYGYTF.